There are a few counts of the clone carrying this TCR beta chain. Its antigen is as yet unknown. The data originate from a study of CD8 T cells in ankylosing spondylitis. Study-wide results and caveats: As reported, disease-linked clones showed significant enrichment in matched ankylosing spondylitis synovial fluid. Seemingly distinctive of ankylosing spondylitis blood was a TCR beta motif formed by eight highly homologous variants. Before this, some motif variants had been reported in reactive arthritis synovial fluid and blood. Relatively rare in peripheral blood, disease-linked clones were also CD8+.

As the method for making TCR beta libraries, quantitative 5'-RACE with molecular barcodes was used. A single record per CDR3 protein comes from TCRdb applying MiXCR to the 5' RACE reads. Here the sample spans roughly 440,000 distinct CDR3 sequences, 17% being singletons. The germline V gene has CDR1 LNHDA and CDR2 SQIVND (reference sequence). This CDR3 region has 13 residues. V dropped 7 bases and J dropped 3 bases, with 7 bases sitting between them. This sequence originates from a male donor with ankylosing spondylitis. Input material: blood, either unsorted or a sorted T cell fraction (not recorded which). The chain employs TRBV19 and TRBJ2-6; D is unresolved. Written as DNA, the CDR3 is TGTGCCAGTACCGCAGTTGGGGCCAACGTCCTGACTTTC. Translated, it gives CASTAVGANVLTF.